The present entry profiles one TCR beta chain with its context. The target antigen is unknown. Primers used in a second PCR of about 6 to 11 cycles were a sample-barcoded 5' primer and a J-beta primer mix. The authors tagged each cDNA molecule using a template-switch adaptor with 12 random nucleotides. MiXCR, applied by TCRdb to the 5' RACE reads, yields one record per CDR3 protein. The sample contains about 1.8 million distinct CDR3 sequences, approximately 50% of which appear only once. The sample is drawn from a study of blood T cells in healthy people across ages. Findings and limits, study-wide: The CMV status of each donor remained undetermined, and this could have confounded shifts in expanded clonotypes.

Sample donors were healthy Caucasian individuals that came from Russia, aged 6 to 90. The V gene's germline CDR1 is MNHNY and CDR2 SVGAGI (reference sequence). Trimming removed 8 bases at V and 1 base at J, with 23 bases between. The CDR3 has 17 amino acids. Material for sequencing was blood. The source of this sequence is a woman in her 40s in good health. This chain connects TRBV6-6 to TRBJ1-2; maybe TRBD1 (6 bases). In DNA, the CDR3 is TGTGCCAGCCTGCCACCGGGGGGGGCCCTCCTTAACTATGGCTACACCTTC. It yields the protein CASLPPGGALLNYGYTF.